These T cell receptor beta chains were read from a single sample in a study of shared clonotypes between healthy human individuals. The protocol was immunoSEQ multiplex PCR, while the TCRdb copy is restricted to in-frame clones and leaves out a portion. Here the sample spans about 460,000 clones, approximately 71% being singletons. Sequenced material: PBMCs. The receptor set was obtained from a woman aged 40 to 49 in good health. Some clones in this sample may be carry-over from other donors' samples. Each CDR3 is given with its conserved first and last residue. D genes are given only for firm matches. Not every row has a clone size; where given, it reads once, few, many or a size class.

clone_size	d_call	v_call	j_call	cdr3_aa	cdr3_nt
-	TRBD2	TRBV4-3	TRBJ2-3	CASSQDLGLAVTDTQYF	TGCGCCAGCAGCCAAGATCTAGGACTAGCGGTCACAGATACGCAGTATTTT
once	-	TRBV7-8	TRBJ2-7	CASSERYFEQYF	TGTGCCAGCAGCGAGAGGTATTTCGAGCAGTACTTC
many	-	TRBV5-1	TRBJ1-2	CASSPDGNYGYTF	TGCGCCAGCAGTCCGGACGGGAACTATGGCTACACCTTC
-	TRBD2	TRBV6-1	TRBJ2-7	CASSEKTSGTRYEQYF	TGTGCCAGCAGTGAAAAAACTAGCGGGACCCGCTACGAGCAGTACTTC
few	-	TRBV7-8	TRBJ2-7	CASSPNRESYEQYF	TGTGCCAGCAGTCCTAACAGGGAATCCTACGAGCAGTACTTC
-	-	TRBV27	TRBJ2-7	CASSPMLASSYEQYF	TGTGCCAGCAGCCCCATGCTAGCCAGCTCCTACGAGCAGTACTTC
-	-	TRBV23-1	TRBJ2-7	CASSQWHRKEPYEQYF	TGCGCCAGCAGTCAATGGCACAGAAAGGAACCCTACGAGCAGTACTTC
-	TRBD1	TRBV19	TRBJ1-3	CASSIELLDRGGNTIYF	TGTGCCAGTAGTATAGAGTTATTGGACAGGGGAGGAAACACCATATATTTT
-	-	TRBV4-1	TRBJ2-3	CASSQEGAGSTDTQYF	TGCGCCAGCAGCCAAGAGGGGGCGGGTAGCACAGATACGCAGTATTTT
few	-	TRBV7-2	TRBJ2-2	CASSTYTRIAGELFF	TGTGCCAGCAGCACCTATACTAGAATCGCCGGGGAGCTGTTTTTT
-	-	TRBV2	TRBJ2-7	CASTVGLASEQYF	TGTGCCAGCACCGTAGGGCTAGCTTCTGAGCAGTACTTC
-	-	TRBV7-8	TRBJ1-2	CASSLGPSNYGYTF	TGTGCCAGCAGCTTAGGACCGAGTAACTATGGCTACACCTTC
-	TRBD1	TRBV6-6	TRBJ1-1	CASSFRQGNTEAFF	TGTGCCAGCAGTTTTCGACAGGGGAACACTGAAGCTTTCTTT
few	TRBD2	TRBV15	TRBJ2-3	CATSRELAPTGDTQYF	TGTGCCACCAGCAGGGAACTAGCGCCAACGGGGGATACGCAGTATTTT
-	TRBD2	TRBV27	TRBJ2-3	CASSFGGSGRLTDTQYF	TGTGCCAGCAGTTTTGGCGGTAGCGGGAGGCTCACAGATACGCAGTATTTT
-	-	TRBV25-1	TRBJ2-7	CASSEYGETYEQYF	TGTGCCAGCAGTGAATACGGGGAAACCTACGAGCAGTACTTC
few	-	TRBV10-2	TRBJ1-1	CASSLQNTEAFF	TGCGCCAGCAGTCTACAGAACACTGAAGCTTTCTTT
-	-	TRBV27	TRBJ2-7	CASSLGQSYEQYF	TGTGCCAGCAGTTTAGGTCAGTCCTACGAGCAGTACTTC
-	-	TRBV4-3	TRBJ1-4	CASSPFGVANEKLFF	TGCGCCAGCAGCCCCTTCGGGGTGGCTAATGAAAAACTGTTTTTT
-	-	TRBV7-9	TRBJ1-3	CASSPPGNTIYF	TGTGCCAGCAGCCCCCCGGGAAACACCATATATTTT
-	-	TRBV28	TRBJ1-5	CASSSSLGQSQPQHF	TGTGCCAGCAGTTCATCTCTCGGACAGAGTCAGCCCCAGCATTTT
-	-	TRBV30	TRBJ2-1	CAWSVLDYVYNEQFF	TGTGCCTGGAGTGTCTTGGACTACGTCTACAATGAGCAGTTCTTC
once	-	TRBV5-5	TRBJ2-7	CASSLEGPYEQYF	TGTGCCAGCAGCTTGGAGGGTCCCTACGAGCAGTACTTC
few	TRBD2	TRBV28	TRBJ2-7	CASSLRGSGSSYEQYF	TGTGCCAGCAGTTTAAGGGGGAGCGGGAGCTCCTACGAGCAGTACTTC
-	-	TRBV5-1	TRBJ2-7	CASSLGAYEQYF	TGCGCCAGCAGCTTGGGGGCCTACGAGCAGTACTTC
-	-	TRBV7-2	TRBJ1-1	CASSLEGLSTEAFF	TGTGCCAGCAGCTTAGAAGGGCTTAGTACTGAAGCTTTCTTT
-	-	TRBV9	TRBJ1-1	CASSVVGAQDEAFF	TGTGCCAGCAGCGTAGTGGGGGCCCAGGATGAAGCTTTCTTT
-	TRBD2	TRBV28	TRBJ2-7	CASIPPPTSGNYEQYF	TGTGCCAGCATCCCCCCCCCGACTAGCGGGAACTACGAGCAGTACTTC
once	-	TRBV4-3	TRBJ2-7	CASSPGIRPYEQYF	TGCGCCAGCAGCCCCGGGATCAGACCCTACGAGCAGTACTTC
-	-	TRBV28	TRBJ1-4	CASKTEAGTNEKLFF	TGTGCCAGCAAAACAGAGGCAGGAACTAATGAAAAACTGTTTTTT
-	-	TRBV30	TRBJ1-3	CAWSVSGVGNGNTIYF	TGTGCCTGGAGTGTATCGGGGGTCGGGAACGGAAACACCATATATTTT
-	-	TRBV5-8	TRBJ1-1	CASRPGNRNTEAFF	TGTGCCAGCAGGCCAGGGAATAGGAACACTGAAGCTTTCTTT
few	TRBD2	TRBV7-9	TRBJ2-3	CASSFRLAGVVDTQYF	TGTGCCAGCAGCTTCAGACTAGCGGGAGTTGTAGATACGCAGTATTTT
once	-	TRBV19	TRBJ2-1	CASSDTGAHNEQFF	TGTGCCAGTAGTGATACGGGGGCACACAATGAGCAGTTCTTC
-	TRBD2	TRBV28	TRBJ2-5	CASCGSSGSQLGTQYF	TGTGCCAGCTGCGGGAGTAGCGGGAGTCAGTTGGGGACCCAGTACTTC
-	-	TRBV18	TRBJ2-5	CASSPIYQETQYF	TGTGCCAGCTCACCTATTTATCAAGAGACCCAGTACTTC
-	-	TRBV28	TRBJ2-2	CASRTPTGSDTGELFF	TGTGCCAGCAGGACTCCCACAGGGTCCGACACCGGGGAGCTGTTTTTT
-	-	TRBV7-8	TRBJ2-5	CASSPVKETQYF	TGTGCCAGCAGCCCCGTAAAAGAGACCCAGTACTTC
-	TRBD2	TRBV20-1	TRBJ2-1	CSAKRDGEQFF	TGCAGTGCTAAGCGGGATGGTGAGCAGTTCTTC
-	-	TRBV6-5	TRBJ2-1	CASSIDYVPYNEQFF	TGTGCCAGCAGTATCGACTATGTACCCTACAATGAGCAGTTCTTC
-	-	TRBV5-1	TRBJ1-4	CASSLGQDHEKLFF	TGCGCCAGCAGCTTGGGACAGGACCATGAAAAACTGTTTTTT
-	TRBD2	TRBV7-9	TRBJ2-3	CASSEGTSGRTDTQYF	TGTGCCAGCAGCGAGGGGACTAGCGGGAGAACAGATACGCAGTATTTT
-	-	TRBV7-2	TRBJ2-3	CASSSLRDSTDTQYF	TGTGCCAGCAGCTCGCTTCGGGACAGCACAGATACGCAGTATTTT
-	-	TRBV29-1	TRBJ1-1	CSATGPMNTEAFF	TGCAGCGCCACAGGGCCCATGAACACTGAAGCTTTCTTT
-	TRBD2	TRBV7-3	TRBJ2-1	CASSLLAGLNQQFF	TGTGCCAGCAGTTTGCTAGCGGGACTTAATCAGCAGTTCTTC
-	-	TRBV14	TRBJ1-3	CASSPGHSGNTIYF	TGTGCCAGCAGCCCGGGACACTCTGGAAACACCATATATTTT
few	-	TRBV2	TRBJ2-7	CATRDQTYEQYF	TGTGCCACCCGGGACCAGACCTACGAGCAGTACTTC